This T cell receptor beta chain was sequenced in a study of blood T cell repertoires in COVID-19. Study at large: Sites in the United States, Italy and Spain provided acute and convalescent COVID-19 samples. Sample material is recorded as cDNA or gDNA derived from T cells, B-cell-depleted T cells, or PBMCs.

Per the original data handling: Amplified reference gene primers provided the basis for estimating nucleated cell counts. Only in-frame clones appear in the TCRdb table, and some are missing; sequencing was by immunoSEQ multiplex PCR. The V and J calls and clone size are taken from that table; D and trimming were inferred from the DNA. The data show over 150,000 clones, with about 79% seen just once and around 32% held by the top ten. This CDR3 is 13 amino acids long. V shed 8 bases and J 7 bases; nucleotides not matched to a gene: 5. Germline-derived CDR1 and CDR2 are MGHDK and SYGVNS. This clone was counted a single time.

The sample taken for sequencing was peripheral blood. The origin of this receptor is a woman aged 55-70 years with acute or convalescent COVID-19. The chain uses TRBV25-1 and TRBJ1-6; 7 nucleotides align to TRBD1. CDR3 DNA sequence: TGTGCCAGCGGACAGGTTGACAATTCACCCCTCCACTTT. It specifies CASGQVDNSPLHF.